One TCR beta chain is described in this entry. CDR1 SGHDT and CDR2 YYEEEE come from the germline V gene. This CDR3 has 16 amino acids. With 3 bases clipped from V and 4 bases from J, the junction kept 6 bases outside the gene matches. TCRdb re-called the RT-PCR reads with MiXCR, one entry per CDR3 protein. The sample yields 57,000 or so distinct CDR3 sequences, about an eighth seen once. These data belong to a study of patients and donors after allogeneic stem cell transplantation. This chain joins TRBV5-6 and TRBJ2-3; 12 bases line up with TRBD2. The sample consisted of blood, either unsorted or a sorted T cell fraction (not recorded which). The sequence was collected from a human donor who was either an allogeneic HSCT recipient or a stem cell or donor lymphocyte infusion donor (not recorded which). It is not recorded whose cells these are; they may come from a transplant donor. DNA of the CDR3: TGTGCCAGCAGCTACCTGACTAGCGGGAGACCAGATACGCAGTATTTT. This sequence encodes CASSYLTSGRPDTQYF. The whole variable domain, filled in from reference TRBV5-6 and TRBJ2-3, reads DAGVTQSPTHLIKTRGQQVTLRCSPKSGHDTVSWYQQALGQGPQFIFQYYEEEERQRGNFPDRFSGHQFPNYSSELNVNALLLGDSALYLCASSYLTSGRPDTQYFGPGTRLTVL.